Reported below is one TCR beta chain. This table comes from immunoSEQ multiplex PCR, and its TCRdb copy is limited to in-frame clones, with some not included. The sample shows 150,000 to 200,000 clones, 90% to 95% of them seen only once. The CDR3 is 16 residues long. Germline trimming cut 0 bases from V and 3 bases from J; bases unmatched to any gene: 5. Germline V CDR1 and CDR2: SGHDT, YYEEEE. The data were taken from a study of T cell responses to AZD1222 COVID-19 vaccine. The V and J genes are TRBV5-6 and TRBJ2-7, with 11 bases lining up with TRBD1. The receptor comes from an adult in good health. Sequencing was performed on peripheral blood, taken on day 0 of AZD1222 vaccination. CDR3 protein: CASSLGVGQGVYEQYF. The CDR3 DNA reads as TGTGCCAGCAGCTTGGGGGTGGGACAGGGGGTCTACGAGCAGTACTTC.